Listed here are 32 T cell receptor beta chains from one sample, sequenced in a study of blood T cell repertoires in COVID-19. Profiled with immunoSEQ multiplex PCR; TCRdb holds only in-frame clones, not every one. The profile shows approximately 140,000 clones, about nine tenths of them singletons. Sequencing was performed on peripheral blood. These receptors all come from an older woman with active or convalescent COVID-19.

This clone has only one observation. The chain carries TRBV12-3 or TRBV12-4 and TRBJ1-2, with a possible D match to TRBD1 (6 bases). V lost 5 bases to trimming and J lost 6 bases, with 13 bases between them. This CDR3 is 13 amino acids long. The CDR3 reads CASSTTGRNGYTF. In DNA form, the CDR3 reads TGTGCCAGCAGTACTACAGGGAGAAATGGCTACACCTTC.

The chain recombines TRBV27 with TRBJ1-5, with D maybe TRBD1 (6 bases). V was clipped by 5 bases and J by 0 bases, with 14 bases between them. Per the germline V gene, CDR1 is MNHEY and CDR2 is SMNVEV (reference sequence). This CDR3 spans 16 amino acids. The DNA of the CDR3 is TGTGCCAGCAGTCCGTGGACAGACGATAGCAATCAGCCCCAGCATTTT. It is translated as CASSPWTDDSNQPQHF.

The chain couples TRBV19 to TRBJ2-5; 9 bases are a match to TRBD2. The length of the CDR3 is 16 residues. Per germline, CDR1 LNHDA and CDR2 SQIVND (reference sequence). The trim removed 9 bases at V and 5 bases at J, leaving 16 bases unmatched. In DNA, the CDR3 is TGTGCCAGCACCCAACGAGGGGCGGGGGGGCTTGAGACCCAGTACTTC. Translating it yields CASTQRGAGGLETQYF.

In DNA, the CDR3 is TGTGCCAGCAGCTGGACAGGGGGTAGGACTGAAGCTTTCTTT. Its protein is CASSWTGGRTEAFF. The gene calls are TRBV11-2 and TRBJ1-1, with TRBD1 matching over 10 bases. V was pared by 4 bases and J by 5 bases, with 4 bases of the junction left unmatched. This CDR3 has 14 amino acids. Germline V lookup: CDR1 SGHAT, CDR2 FQNNGV.

The chain joins TRBV6-4 to TRBJ2-7; maybe TRBD2 (6 bases). CDR1 and CDR2 from the germline V gene are MRHNA and SNTAGT. Trimming took 6 bases from V and 2 from J, leaving 14 bases between them. The CDR3 spans 14 residues. CDR3 loop: CASRGSGSPYEQYF. As DNA, the CDR3 is TGTGCCAGCAGGGGATCCGGGAGCCCCTACGAGCAGTACTTC.

The rearrangement uses TRBV2 and TRBJ2-5; TRBD2 aligns across 14 bases. Germline values: CDR1 SNHLY, CDR2 FYNNEI. J lost 2 bases, V lost 5 bases, and 4 bases had no gene match. The CDR3 totals 16 residues. CDR3 sequence (DNA): TGTGCCAGCAGTTCTGGGACTAGCGGGGGACAAGAGACCCAGTACTTC. Amino acids: CASSSGTSGGQETQYF. Complete variable domain (other parts from reference TRBV2 and TRBJ2-5): EPEVTQTPSHQVTQMGQEVILRCVPISNHLYFYWYRQILGQKVEFLVSFYNNEISEKSEIFDDQFSVERPDGSNFTLKIRSTKLEDSAMYFCASSSGTSGGQETQYFGPGTRLLVL.

This rearrangement joins TRBV7-2 to TRBJ2-2, with D unclear. CDR1 is SGHTA, CDR2 FQGNSA, per germline. This CDR3 region has 14 residues. The V end lost 4 bases, the J end lost 4 bases, and 10 bases lay between the germline ends. CDR3 residues: CASSYPYGTGELFF. CDR3 sequence (DNA): TGTGCCAGCAGCTACCCATACGGCACCGGGGAGCTGTTTTTT.

The chain recombines TRBV19 with TRBJ1-1; 9 bases match TRBD1. The CDR3 runs 14 residues. The junction had 4 bases not matched to a gene; V was cut back by 7 bases and J by 1 base. The germline V gene encodes CDR1 LNHDA and CDR2 SQIVND (reference sequence). The CDR3 nucleotides read TGTGCCAGTACCAAGGACAGGGGGAACACTGAAGCTTTCTTT. Protein sequence: CASTKDRGNTEAFF.

The V gene is TRBV5-1, the J gene TRBJ2-3; D may be TRBD2 (5 bases). CDR1 is SGHRS, CDR2 YFSETQ, per germline. V lost 2 bases and J lost 4, with 8 bases in between. The CDR3 is made up of 13 amino acids. The CDR3 is CASSFEGADTQYF. CDR3 coding DNA: TGCGCCAGCAGCTTTGAGGGAGCAGATACGCAGTATTTT.

The chain links TRBV6-2 or TRBV6-3 to TRBJ2-7; D is perhaps TRBD2 (6 bases). Deletions cut 6 bases from V and 6 bases from J, with 9 bases between. CDR3 size: 11 residues. The germline CDR1 and CDR2 sequences are MNHEY and SVGEGT. The CDR3 DNA follows: TGTGCCAGCAGCCGGGAGAGCGAGCAGTACTTC. Amino acid sequence: CASSRESEQYF.

The CDR3 coding sequence is TGTGCCAGCAGCGTAGATTGGACACATGGAAACACCATATATTTT. Its translation is CASSVDWTHGNTIYF. V is TRBV9 and J is TRBJ1-3; tentative D call: TRBD1 (5 bases). Trimming stripped 0 bases from V and 3 bases from J, with 10 bases between. The CDR3 runs to 15 residues. Germline values: CDR1 SGDLS, CDR2 YYNGEE.

This rearrangement joins TRBV3-1 (or the pseudogene TRBV3-2) to TRBJ2-3, with D possibly TRBD2 on 5 matching bases. CDR1 LGHDT and CDR2 YNNKEL come from the germline V gene (reference sequence). The V end was cut by 0 bases, the J end by 5 bases, with 12 bases between. The CDR3 runs to 15 residues. CDR3 sequence: CASSQDYSGGDTQYF. The DNA of the CDR3 is TGTGCCAGCAGCCAAGATTACAGCGGCGGAGATACGCAGTATTTT.

The count of this clone is one. The gene calls are TRBV30 and TRBJ2-5; D gene uncertain. In germline, CDR1 is GTSNPN, CDR2 SVGIG (reference sequence). This CDR3 region has 11 residues. V gave up 5 bases and J gave up 3 bases, with 7 bases separating them. This CDR3 is CAWGEKETQYF. As DNA, the CDR3 is TGTGCCTGGGGTGAGAAAGAGACCCAGTACTTC.

This chain joins TRBV14 and TRBJ1-2, with D hard to call. CDR3 length: 13 residues. Germline CDR1 SGHDN, CDR2 FVKESK. V was cut by 1 base and J by 7 bases, with 10 bases left in between. The CDR3 region is CASSQVESVGYTF. The CDR3 DNA follows: TGTGCCAGCAGCCAAGTCGAAAGCGTTGGCTACACCTTC.

The chain is built from TRBV2 and TRBJ2-2, with a weak D call TRBD2 (5 bases). V was pared by 3 bases and J by 6 bases, with 8 bases between. CDR1 SNHLY and CDR2 FYNNEI come from the germline V gene. CDR3 length: 13 amino acids. The CDR3 bases are TGTGCCAGCAGTGATCGAGCGGCCGGGGAGCTGTTTTTT. This encodes CASSDRAAGELFF.

This chain connects TRBV7-2 to TRBJ2-5; D not certain. Germline V gene lookup returns CDR1 SGHTA and CDR2 FQGNSA. Trimming cost V 1 base and J 5 bases, with 14 bases left between them. The CDR3 contains 15 residues. The CDR3 DNA reads TGTGCCAGCAGCTTAGACCCCCTGCTTCGGGAGACCCAGTACTTC. Its translation: CASSLDPLLRETQYF.

The chain recombines TRBV30 with TRBJ2-5; 7 bases are a match to TRBD2. Germline trimming cut 0 bases from V and 6 bases from J; bases unmatched to any gene: 7. CDR1 and CDR2 (germline): GTSNPN, SVGIG (reference sequence). This CDR3 has 14 amino acids. The CDR3 DNA sequence: TGTGCCTGGAGTGTACGCGGGGGAGGGAAGACCCAGTACTTC. This codes for CAWSVRGGGKTQYF.

The chain's CDR3 is CASSPGRGRVDEKLFF. In nucleotides, the CDR3 is TGTGCCAGCAGCCCCGGGAGAGGGAGAGTCGATGAAAAACTGTTTTTT. This chain links TRBV11-1 with TRBJ1-4; D uncertain. This CDR3 comprises 16 residues. Germline V CDR1 and CDR2: SGHAT, FQDESV (reference sequence). V lost 5 bases and J lost 6, with 19 bases in between.

This chain connects TRBV20-1 to TRBJ2-2; 9 nucleotides match TRBD1. CDR3 length equals 11 residues. Trimming took 5 bases from V and 8 from J; bases not matched to a gene: 0. Germline-derived CDR1 and CDR2 are DFQATT and SNEGSKA (reference sequence). In DNA, the CDR3 is TGCAGTGCTGGGACAGGGGGGGAGCTGTTTTTT. It encodes CSAGTGGELFF.

V and J are TRBV6-2 or TRBV6-3 and TRBJ1-1; D uncertain. Trimming shortened V by 2 bases and J by 7 bases, and 14 bases separated the two germline ends. The CDR3 runs to 14 residues. Germline V lookup: CDR1 MNHEY, CDR2 SVGEGT. The CDR3 here is CASSYTNEPDEAFF. The DNA for the CDR3 is TGTGCCAGCAGTTACACGAACGAACCAGATGAAGCTTTCTTT.

V usage is TRBV6-5 and J usage is TRBJ1-2, with D possibly matching TRBD1 (5 bases). CDR3 size: 15 residues. Trimming pared 6 bases from V and 4 bases from J, leaving 18 bases between. Looked up from germline, CDR1 is MNHEY and CDR2 is SVGAGI. The CDR3 loop reads CASSQVVGGSYGYTF. The CDR3 DNA is TGTGCCAGCAGCCAGGTCGTCGGGGGGAGCTATGGCTACACCTTC.

V is TRBV6-2 or TRBV6-3 and J is TRBJ2-7; D perhaps matches TRBD2 (6 bases). Germline V gene lookup returns CDR1 MNHEY and CDR2 SVGEGT. Trimming stripped 2 bases from V and 2 bases from J, with 13 bases between. This CDR3 comprises 15 residues. Here the CDR3 reads CASSYGDGGTYEQYF. Here the CDR3 DNA reads TGTGCCAGCAGTTACGGAGACGGGGGAACCTACGAGCAGTACTTC.

The chain recombines TRBV3-1 (or the pseudogene TRBV3-2) with TRBJ2-5; 9 bases map to TRBD1. There are 17 residues in the CDR3. J lost 4 bases, V lost 3 bases, and 12 bases had no gene match. Per the germline V gene, CDR1 is LGHDT and CDR2 is YNNKEL (reference sequence). CDR3 DNA sequence: TGTGCCAGCAGCCAGGACCGGGACAGGGTTTCGGGAGAGACCCAGTACTTC. Its protein is CASSQDRDRVSGETQYF.

This clone appeared once. The rearrangement links TRBV30 to TRBJ2-3; no reliable D call. The V end lost 3 bases, the J end lost 6 bases, and 10 bases lay between the germline ends. The length of the CDR3 is 12 residues. Germline-derived CDR1 and CDR2 are GTSNPN and SVGIG (reference sequence). The CDR3 reads CAWSLDGDTQYF. In DNA form, the CDR3 reads TGTGCCTGGAGCCTCGATGGCGATACGCAGTATTTT.

A note on this clone: At one boundary the junction diverges from the germline segment, which might be a read error. The rearrangement uses TRBV11-3 and TRBJ2-7; D remains ambiguous. Germline loops: CDR1 SGHNT, CDR2 YENEEA. CDR3 length: 13 amino acids. The CDR3, as DNA: TGTGCCAGCAGCCTCGGAGACTCCGACGAGCAGTACTTC. This gives the protein CASSLGDSDEQYF.

The chain employs TRBV19 and TRBJ1-5, with D possibly matching TRBD1 (5 bases). The germline CDR1 and CDR2 sequences are LNHDA and SQIVND (reference sequence). With 5 bases removed from V and 4 bases from J, the gap between germline ends came to 15 bases. The CDR3 runs 15 residues. CDR3 in amino acids: CASSPVGGTNQPQHF. CDR3 in DNA: TGTGCCAGTAGTCCCGTGGGGGGAACGAATCAGCCCCAGCATTTT.

This clone was picked up one time. J is TRBJ1-2 and V is TRBV7-9; no reliable D call. The germline V and J ends were trimmed by 1 base and 4 bases, with 13 bases remaining between them. Per germline, CDR1 SEHNR and CDR2 FQNEAQ (reference sequence). The CDR3 is made up of 15 amino acids. CDR3: CASSLESSRGYGYTF. CDR3 nucleotide sequence: TGTGCCAGCAGCTTAGAGTCATCTCGAGGCTATGGCTACACCTTC.

The genes are TRBV12-3 or TRBV12-4 and TRBJ1-1, with 8 bases identical to TRBD1. With V trimmed by 8 bases and J by 1 base, 3 bases remained unmatched. The CDR3 totals 13 residues. CDR3 in amino acids: CASSTGANTEAFF. As DNA, the CDR3 is TGTGCCAGCTCGACAGGGGCGAACACTGAAGCTTTCTTT.

The J gene is TRBJ1-6, the V gene TRBV6-2 or TRBV6-3; the D is unclear. CDR3 length equals 15 residues. Germline V gene lookup returns CDR1 MNHEY and CDR2 SVGEGT. Trimming cost V 5 bases and J 5 bases, with 13 bases left between them. CDR3 loop: CASSATQQNNSPLHF. DNA of the CDR3: TGTGCCAGCAGTGCGACTCAGCAGAATAATTCACCCCTCCACTTT.

This clone was counted once. CDR3 loop: CATSGDRVRRETQYF. The CDR3 nucleotides read TGTGCCACCAGCGGGGACAGGGTGAGGAGAGAGACCCAGTACTTC. V usage is TRBV15 and J usage is TRBJ2-5, with TRBD1 matching over 9 bases. Germline lookup yields CDR1 LNHNV and CDR2 YYDKDF (reference sequence). The length of the CDR3 is 15 residues. J was trimmed by 4 bases and V by 5 bases; bases with no gene match: 8.

The rearrangement joins TRBV7-2 to TRBJ1-2, with D uncertain. In germline, CDR1 is SGHTA, CDR2 FQGNSA. The V and J ends lost 5 bases and 1 base respectively, with 20 bases between them. The CDR3 spans 17 residues. CDR3 nucleotides: TGTGCCAGCAGCCCCTCCCGGGAGGTTAGTTTTAACTATGGCTACACCTTC. It encodes CASSPSREVSFNYGYTF. Full variable domain (outside the CDR3, taken from reference TRBV7-2 and TRBJ1-2): GAGVSQSPSNKVTEKGKDVELRCDPISGHTALYWYRQSLGQGLEFLIYFQGNSAPDKSGLPSDRFSAERTGGSVSTLTIQRTQQEDSAVYLCASSPSREVSFNYGYTFGSGTRLTVV.

This clone was seen more than once but under ten times. V is TRBV6-5 and J is TRBJ2-3; a weak D match, TRBD2 (7 bases). Germline V gene lookup returns CDR1 MNHEY and CDR2 SVGAGI. There are 16 residues in the CDR3. V dropped 0 bases and J dropped 2 bases, with 12 bases sitting between them. The CDR3 is CASSYSGGPYTDTQYF. DNA of the CDR3: TGTGCCAGCAGTTACTCCGGGGGGCCGTACACAGATACGCAGTATTTT.